The next 24 T cell receptor beta chains were all read from a single sample in a study of blood T cell repertoires in COVID-19. This table comes from immunoSEQ multiplex PCR, and its TCRdb copy is limited to in-frame clones, with some not included. This table holds nearly 350,000 clones, about 83% found once. Sequencing used peripheral blood. These receptors came from a man younger than 45 with active or convalescent COVID-19.

V is TRBV9 and J is TRBJ1-2; 8 positions match TRBD1. From germline, CDR1 is SGDLS and CDR2 YYNGEE. The CDR3 contains 14 residues. V lost 4 bases, J lost 3 bases, and 5 bases stayed unmatched. The CDR3 DNA follows: TGTGCCAGCAGCTCACAGGGGGTGTACTATGGCTACACCTTC. Translation: CASSSQGVYYGYTF.

The V and J genes are TRBV5-1 and TRBJ2-2; no clear D gene. Germline loops: CDR1 SGHRS, CDR2 YFSETQ. The V end was cut by 4 bases, the J end by 4 bases, with 17 bases between. This CDR3 comprises 16 residues. The CDR3 coding sequence is TGCGCCAGCAGCCCGCCGGCAGGCCAGTCCACCGGGGAGCTGTTTTTT. Encoded protein: CASSPPAGQSTGELFF.

V usage is TRBV19 and J usage is TRBJ2-5; TRBD2 matches at 12 bases. The junction had 4 bases not matched to a gene; V was cut back by 1 base and J by 4 bases. There are 16 residues in the CDR3. Germline CDR1 and CDR2: LNHDA and SQIVND (reference sequence). The CDR3 DNA is TGTGCCAGTAGTATAGTACTAGCGGGAGGAGGAGAGACCCAGTACTTC. Protein sequence: CASSIVLAGGGETQYF.

CDR3 protein: CASSPRGGYEQYF. The CDR3 DNA reads TGTGCCAGCAGCCCGCGGGGGGGGTACGAGCAGTACTTC. The chain joins TRBV5-4 to TRBJ2-7; TRBD2 matches 9 bases. Germline V gene sequence: CDR1 SGHNT, CDR2 YYREEE (reference sequence). The CDR3 is 13 amino acids. The ends lost 4 bases at V and 4 bases at J; junction bases unmatched: 3. Full variable domain (outside the CDR3, taken from reference TRBV5-4 and TRBJ2-7): ETGVTQSPTHLIKTRGQQVTLRCSSQSGHNTVSWYQQALGQGPQFIFQYYREEENGRGNFPPRFSGLQFPNYSSELNVNALELDDSALYLCASSPRGGYEQYFGPGTRLTVT.

The chain couples TRBV5-1 to TRBJ2-1; 11 bases line up with TRBD2. J was trimmed by 0 bases and V by 4 bases; bases with no gene match: 9. This CDR3 has 18 residues. Germline V CDR1 and CDR2: SGHRS, YFSETQ. The chain's CDR3 is CASSQPGTSGSSYNEQFF. In DNA form, the CDR3 reads TGCGCCAGCAGCCAGCCCGGGACTAGCGGAAGCTCCTACAATGAGCAGTTCTTC.

The table lists this clone with a few counts. V is TRBV6-5 and J is TRBJ1-1; D is undetermined. The V end lost 2 bases, the J end lost 1 base, and 2 bases lay between the germline ends. This CDR3 is built from 12 residues. Germline loops: CDR1 MNHEY, CDR2 SVGAGI. The CDR3 is CASSYQNTEAFF. In DNA form, the CDR3 reads TGTGCCAGCAGTTACCAGAACACTGAAGCTTTCTTT.

This clone appeared once. The chain joins TRBV5-8 to TRBJ1-2; TRBD1 agrees at 11 bases. This CDR3 comprises 14 residues. CDR1 and CDR2 from the germline V gene are SGHTS and YDEGEE. With V trimmed by 4 bases and J by 5 bases, 4 bases remained unmatched. The CDR3 loop reads CASSRDRGFYGYTF. CDR3 DNA sequence: TGTGCCAGCAGCCGGGACAGGGGGTTTTATGGCTACACCTTC.

Judged by abundance, this clone is medium-sized. The rearrangement joins TRBV7-9 to TRBJ1-3; the match to TRBD1 covers 8 bases. Germline CDR1 and CDR2: SEHNR and FQNEAQ (reference sequence). The J segment lost 4 bases and the V segment lost 4 bases, leaving 0 bases of the junction unmatched. CDR3 size: 13 residues. CDR3 region: CASSWTGGNTIYF. The CDR3 bases are TGTGCCAGCAGCTGGACAGGGGGAAACACCATATATTTT.

CDR3 sequence reads: CASSSSGTAYEQYF. The CDR3 region has the DNA TGTGCCAGCAGCTCTTCAGGGACTGCCTACGAGCAGTACTTC. V and J are TRBV7-9 and TRBJ2-7; D is possibly TRBD2 (6 bases). Deletions cut 4 bases from V and 2 bases from J, with 12 bases between. The CDR3 runs 14 residues. Germline V gene sequence: CDR1 SEHNR, CDR2 FQNEAQ (reference sequence).

The J gene is TRBJ2-3, the V gene TRBV29-1, with 7 bases identical to TRBD2. CDR3 length equals 17 residues. CDR1 is SQVTM, CDR2 ANQGSEA, per germline. Germline trimming cut 4 bases from V and 0 bases from J; bases unmatched to any gene: 13. For the CDR3, the DNA is TGCAGCGTTGTGGGGTGGGCTAGCGGAGGAAGCACAGATACGCAGTATTTT. Amino acid sequence: CSVVGWASGGSTDTQYF.

The chain recombines TRBV3-1 (or the pseudogene TRBV3-2) with TRBJ2-3; 13 bases match TRBD2. With V trimmed by 7 bases and J by 8 bases, 9 bases remained unmatched. CDR1 and CDR2 from the germline V gene are LGHDT and YNNKEL (reference sequence). The CDR3 runs to 15 residues. For the CDR3, the DNA is TGTGCCAGCACTGGACTAGCGGGAGAGATGGGTACGCAGTATTTT. This encodes CASTGLAGEMGTQYF.

This sequence joins TRBV27 and TRBJ2-2; TRBD2 might be the D (6 bases). The CDR3 loop spans 16 amino acids. Germline assignment: CDR1 MNHEY and CDR2 SMNVEV (reference sequence). Between the trimmed V and J ends, which lost 0 bases and 4 bases, there was a span of 12 bases. The CDR3 DNA reads TGTGCCAGCAGTTTATCGGCGGAGGGTCGCACCGGGGAGCTGTTTTTT. It specifies CASSLSAEGRTGELFF.

The chain is built from TRBV7-2 and TRBJ2-3, with 8 positions matching TRBD2. This CDR3 region has 16 residues. After removal of 5 bases from V and 4 bases from J, the junction contained 11 bases not matched to a gene. Germline CDR1 reads SGHTA; CDR2 reads FQGNSA. The CDR3 nucleotides read TGTGCCAGCAGCCGGACGGTGCGGGGGGACCCAGATACGCAGTATTTT. Protein product: CASSRTVRGDPDTQYF.

This clone has more than one count but fewer than ten. The chain has TRBV12-3 or TRBV12-4 and TRBJ2-5, with a weak D call TRBD2 (6 bases). The CDR3 is made up of 13 amino acids. The V end was cut by 5 bases, the J end by 9 bases, with 16 bases between. The CDR3 here is CASSAGTPWAQYF. CDR3 coding DNA: TGTGCCAGCAGTGCGGGGACTCCCTGGGCCCAGTACTTC.

The gene calls are TRBV9 and TRBJ2-1, with D unresolved. The ends were cut back, 4 bases at V and 0 bases at J, with 11 bases in the middle. The length of the CDR3 is 15 residues. Germline loops: CDR1 SGDLS, CDR2 YYNGEE. The CDR3 DNA reads TGTGCCAGCAGCCACAGTGGTAGCTCCTACAATGAGCAGTTCTTC. Translation: CASSHSGSSYNEQFF.

The chain recombines TRBV7-9 with TRBJ2-7; possibly TRBD2 for D (6 bases). The V end was cut by 5 bases, the J end by 3 bases, with 11 bases between. The CDR3 is 13 residues long. Germline assignment: CDR1 SEHNR and CDR2 FQNEAQ (reference sequence). CDR3 sequence reads: CASSPGLLYEQYF. CDR3 DNA sequence: TGTGCCAGCAGCCCGGGACTCCTCTACGAGCAGTACTTC.

Notes on this clone: One base away lies a much larger clone, so this may be a sequencing read error. Here the CDR3 reads CASSLDISGNTIYF. Written as DNA, the CDR3 is TGCGCCAGCAGCTTGGACATCTCTGGAAACACCATATATTTT. This chain joins TRBV5-1 and TRBJ1-3; D is ambiguous. Per germline, CDR1 SGHRS and CDR2 YFSETQ. CDR3 length: 14 amino acids. V was pared by 0 bases and J by 0 bases, with 4 bases between.

This chain links TRBV5-8 with TRBJ1-2, with 8 bases aligning to TRBD1. The V segment lost 7 bases and the J segment 9 bases; nucleotides outside the gene matches: 11. CDR1 is SGHTS and CDR2 is YDEGEE in the germline V gene. This CDR3 contains 13 residues. The CDR3, as DNA: TGTGCCAGCCAGGGACAGGACTTCGGTAGCTACACCTTC. This translates into CASQGQDFGSYTF.

The chain recombines TRBV5-6 with TRBJ1-3; D remains unclear. Germline V gene lookup returns CDR1 SGHDT and CDR2 YYEEEE. The CDR3 has 14 amino acids. Trimming removed 5 bases at V and 4 bases at J, with 13 bases between. The chain's CDR3 is CASSLLGEGNTIYF. DNA of the CDR3: TGTGCCAGCAGTCTCCTCGGGGAGGGAAACACCATATATTTT.

J is TRBJ1-4 and V is TRBV9, with TRBD1 identical over 7 bases. V dropped 6 bases and J dropped 3; count of bases not matched to a gene: 8. There are 15 residues in the CDR3. CDR1 is SGDLS and CDR2 is YYNGEE in the germline V gene. Here the CDR3 reads CASNYRGGSNEKLFF. CDR3 coding DNA: TGTGCCAGCAACTACAGGGGTGGATCTAATGAAAAACTGTTTTTT. Filled out from reference TRBV9 and TRBJ1-4, the complete variable domain reads DSGVTQTPKHLITATGQRVTLRCSPRSGDLSVYWYQQSLDQGLQFLIQYYNGEERAKGNILERFSAQQFPDLHSELNLSSLELGDSALYFCASNYRGGSNEKLFFGSGTQLSVL.

The chain uses TRBV7-8 and TRBJ1-1; 8 bases fit TRBD1. CDR1 and CDR2 from the germline V gene are SGHVS and FQNEAQ. The trim removed 5 bases at V and 11 bases at J, leaving 4 bases unmatched. The CDR3 extends over 11 amino acids. CDR3 amino acids: CASSPGGEAFF. Here the CDR3 DNA reads TGTGCCAGCAGCCCAGGGGGCGAGGCTTTCTTT.

The chain carries TRBV28 and TRBJ1-2, with D perhaps matching TRBD1 (5 bases). V was clipped by 5 bases and J by 4 bases, with 14 bases between them. Germline V gene lookup returns CDR1 MDHEN and CDR2 SYDVKM. The CDR3 extends over 14 amino acids. The CDR3 DNA reads as TGTGCCAGCAGTCCCGGAGGGGCTGGCTATGGCTACACCTTC. This sequence encodes CASSPGGAGYGYTF.

A few counts support this clone. The chain recombines TRBV7-9 with TRBJ1-2, with D possibly TRBD1 on 5 matching bases. V lost 2 bases and J lost 8, with 15 bases in between. CDR1 is SEHNR and CDR2 is FQNEAQ in the germline V gene (reference sequence). The CDR3 length is 14 residues. As DNA, the CDR3 is TGTGCCAGCAGCTTACGGGAGGGGTCTAGCGGCTACACCTTC. This gives the protein CASSLREGSSGYTF.

The V and J genes are TRBV15 and TRBJ1-1; 8 bases line up with TRBD1. Germline loops: CDR1 LNHNV, CDR2 YYDKDF (reference sequence). Trimming at V came to 2 bases and at J to 10 bases, leaving 18 bases not matched to a gene. The CDR3 extends over 17 amino acids. CDR3 amino acids: CATSRRRWGQDLKRAFF. CDR3 DNA: TGTGCCACCAGCAGAAGGAGATGGGGACAGGACTTGAAGCGAGCTTTCTTT.